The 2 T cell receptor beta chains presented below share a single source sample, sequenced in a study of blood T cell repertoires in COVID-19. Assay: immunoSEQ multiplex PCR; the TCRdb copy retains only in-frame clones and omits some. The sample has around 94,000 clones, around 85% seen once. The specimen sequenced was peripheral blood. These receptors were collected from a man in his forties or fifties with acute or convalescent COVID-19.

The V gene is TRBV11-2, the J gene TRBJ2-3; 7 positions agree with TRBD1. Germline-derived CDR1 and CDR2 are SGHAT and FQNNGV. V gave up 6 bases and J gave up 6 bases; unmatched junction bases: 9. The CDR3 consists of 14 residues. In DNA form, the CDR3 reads TGTGCCAGCAGGTCCCAGAACAGGGGCGATACGCAGTATTTT. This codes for CASRSQNRGDTQYF. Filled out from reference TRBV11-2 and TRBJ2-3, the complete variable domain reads EAGVAQSPRYKIIEKRQSVAFWCNPISGHATLYWYQQILGQGPKLLIQFQNNGVVDDSQLPKDRFSAERLKGVDSTLKIQPAKLEDSAVYLCASRSQNRGDTQYFGPGTRLTVL.

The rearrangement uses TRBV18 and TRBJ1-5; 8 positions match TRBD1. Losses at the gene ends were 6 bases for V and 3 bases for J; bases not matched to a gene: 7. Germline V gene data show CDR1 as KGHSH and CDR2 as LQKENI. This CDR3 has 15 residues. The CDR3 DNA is TGTGCCAGCTCTCCGGACAGGGAGGCCAATCAGCCCCAGCATTTT. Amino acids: CASSPDREANQPQHF.